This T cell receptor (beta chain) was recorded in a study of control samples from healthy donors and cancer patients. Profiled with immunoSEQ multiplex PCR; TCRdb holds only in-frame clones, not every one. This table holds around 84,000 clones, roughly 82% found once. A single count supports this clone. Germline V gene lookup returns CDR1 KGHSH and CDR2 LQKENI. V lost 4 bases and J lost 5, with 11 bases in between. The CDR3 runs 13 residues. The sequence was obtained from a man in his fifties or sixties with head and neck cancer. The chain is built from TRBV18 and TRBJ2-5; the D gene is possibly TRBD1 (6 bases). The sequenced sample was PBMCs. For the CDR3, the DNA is TGTGCCAGCTCACGAGACAGGACTGAGACCCAGTACTTC. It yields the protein CASSRDRTETQYF.